Below, 10 T cell receptor beta chains from the same sample are listed, as sequenced in a study of control samples from healthy donors and cancer patients. This table comes from immunoSEQ multiplex PCR, and its TCRdb copy is limited to in-frame clones, with some not included. Of tens of thousands of clones in the sample, roughly nine tenths were seen once. Source material: PBMCs. The source of these receptors is a man aged 55 to 70 with colorectal cancer.

This chain joins TRBV6-5 and TRBJ1-6; 7 bases match TRBD1. The junction had 1 base not matched to a gene; V was cut back by 0 bases and J by 5 bases. The length of the CDR3 is 15 residues. Germline V gene lookup returns CDR1 MNHEY and CDR2 SVGAGI. CDR3 sequence (DNA): TGTGCCAGCAGTTACTCAACAGGGGATAATTCACCCCTCCACTTT. Protein sequence: CASSYSTGDNSPLHF.

This chain links TRBV6-5 with TRBJ1-3; 7 nucleotides line up with TRBD1. V shed 7 bases, J shed 0 bases, and the junction held 6 bases outside the gene matches. From germline, CDR1 is MNHEY and CDR2 SVGAGI. The CDR3 sequence is 15 residues long. The CDR3 region is CASTPGQSSGNTIYF. For the CDR3, the DNA is TGTGCCAGCACCCCGGGACAGAGCTCTGGAAACACCATATATTTT.

The rearrangement links TRBV9 to TRBJ2-7; TRBD1 is a possible D gene (7 bases). The CDR3 spans 13 residues. The germline V gene encodes CDR1 SGDLS and CDR2 YYNGEE. Between the trimmed V and J ends, which lost 1 base and 6 bases, there was a span of 11 bases. The CDR3 DNA reads TGTGCCAGCAGCGTAACCCAGGGGGGCGAGCAGTACTTC. Translation: CASSVTQGGEQYF.

In DNA, the CDR3 is TGCGCCAGCAGCCCCCTCCCGACTAGCGGGGGGGCCTCCGGCGGCACAGATACGCAGTATTTT. As protein: CASSPLPTSGGASGGTDTQYF. V gene TRBV4-1 combines with J gene TRBJ2-3, with 14 bases fitting TRBD2. CDR3 size: 21 residues. The trim removed 4 bases at V and 1 base at J, leaving 16 bases unmatched. The germline V gene has CDR1 MGHRA and CDR2 YSYEKL.

The V and J genes are TRBV12-5 and TRBJ1-4; D unresolved. Trimming removed 0 bases at V and 0 bases at J, with 11 bases between. The germline gives CDR1 LGHNT, CDR2 FRNRAP. This CDR3 contains 17 residues. The CDR3 DNA is TGTGCTAGTGGTTTGGTACTCGGGTCGGCAACTAATGAAAAACTGTTTTTT. Translated, it gives CASGLVLGSATNEKLFF.

This chain uses TRBV1 with TRBJ1-6. TRBV1 constitutes a pseudogene. The CDR3 totals 14 residues. The CDR3 region is CTSSLTHGDSPLHF. CDR3 coding DNA: TGCACCAGCAGCCTTACCCATGGGGATTCACCCCTCCACTTT.

The V gene is TRBV19, the J gene TRBJ2-6, with unresolved D. This CDR3 comprises 15 residues. Germline V gene sequence: CDR1 LNHDA, CDR2 SQIVND (reference sequence). Trimming removed 4 bases from V and 2 bases from J, with 9 bases in between. CDR3 in amino acids: CASSKRMAGANVLTF. The CDR3 DNA follows: TGTGCCAGTAGTAAACGAATGGCTGGGGCCAACGTCCTGACTTTC.

This clone was found a few times. This chain uses TRBV12-1 with TRBJ2-3; no check of the table's D call, TRBD2, against the DNA was made. TRBV12-1 is a listed pseudogene. The CDR3 has 19 residues. The CDR3 coding sequence is TGTGCCAGCAGCTTTTTCCGGGTTCTTCGCGGGGGCCCTCCAGATACGCAGTATTTT. This sequence encodes CASSFFRVLRGGPPDTQYF.

This chain links TRBV15 with TRBJ2-5; the D is unclear. Germline V gene lookup returns CDR1 LNHNV and CDR2 YYDKDF (reference sequence). There are 14 residues in the CDR3. Trimming pared 0 bases from V and 4 bases from J, leaving 9 bases between. CDR3: CATSRDNQGETQYF. CDR3 coding DNA: TGTGCCACCAGCAGAGATAACCAAGGAGAGACCCAGTACTTC.

The chain couples TRBV7-3 to TRBJ2-1; 9 positions agree with TRBD1. Germline V CDR1 and CDR2: SGHTA, FQGTGA. This CDR3 has 14 residues. V dropped 5 bases and J dropped 8; count of bases not matched to a gene: 7. CDR3 sequence: CASSPTGGTYEQFF. The CDR3, as DNA: TGTGCCAGCAGCCCGACAGGGGGTACCTATGAGCAGTTCTTC.